The present T cell receptor (beta chain) was sequenced within a study of blood T cells in healthy people across ages. The V and J ends lost 0 bases and 0 bases respectively, with 6 bases between them. The CDR3 runs to 15 residues. Germline loops: CDR1 SGHTA, CDR2 FQGNSA. Each sample yielded at least 6.5 million isolated PBMCs. The authors ran a second PCR of roughly 7 to 11 cycles using a sample-barcoded 5' primer and a J-beta primer mix. MiXCR, applied by TCRdb to the 5' RACE reads, yields one record per CDR3 protein. Seen here are hundreds of thousands of distinct CDR3 sequences, 49% observed once, and the top ten hold under 35%.

The sequence was obtained from a woman in her fifties or sixties in good health. The gene calls are TRBV7-2 and TRBJ2-1; no firm D call. Sequencing was carried out using blood. Here the CDR3 reads CASSLAADSYNEQFF. The CDR3 DNA reads as TGTGCCAGCAGCTTAGCGGCGGACTCCTACAATGAGCAGTTCTTC.